This T cell receptor beta chain was captured in a study of cytomegalovirus exposure and HLA in healthy donors. 60 Vbeta and 13 Jbeta primers were used in PCR. Generated by immunoSEQ multiplex PCR, the TCRdb table keeps only in-frame clones and is missing some. The sample comprises about 82,000 clones, around 85% of which are singletons, and around an eighth rests with the top ten. With 1 base clipped from V and 7 bases from J, the junction kept 9 bases outside the gene matches. The CDR3 spans 17 residues. The germline gives CDR1 LNHNV, CDR2 YYDKDF (reference sequence). The TCR originated in a human donor in good health. Source material: PBMCs. This chain joins TRBV15 and TRBJ2-1; 11 nucleotides agree with TRBD2. CDR3 bases: TGTGCCACCAGCAGAGGCCCCTCTAGCGGGGGGAGGAATGAGCAGTTCTTC. Its translation is CATSRGPSSGGRNEQFF.